Listed below are T cell receptor beta chains from one sample, sequenced in a study of cytomegalovirus exposure and HLA in healthy donors. Clones were read by immunoSEQ multiplex PCR, and TCRdb kept only the in-frame ones, dropping some. The table has about 350,000 clones, approximately 86% seen once. The sequenced sample consisted of PBMCs. The receptors here all came from a woman aged 30 to 39 in good health and CMV-seropositive. The CDR3 runs from the conserved cysteine through the conserved F or W. D genes are given only for firm matches. Part of the rows lack a size; the others show once, few, many or a class for expanded clones.

size: once
D: .
J: TRBJ1-5
V: TRBV6-4
CDR3: CASSETPGVGQPQHF
DNA: TGTGCCAGCAGCGAGACCCCCGGGGTAGGTCAGCCCCAGCATTTT

size: .
D: .
J: TRBJ2-7
V: TRBV27
CDR3: CASSSTDAYEQYF
DNA: TGTGCCAGCAGTTCGACGGACGCCTACGAGCAGTACTTC

size: .
D: TRBD1
J: TRBJ1-5
V: TRBV2
CDR3: CASEAGGSNQPQHF
DNA: TGTGCCAGCGAGGCAGGGGGCAGCAATCAGCCCCAGCATTTT

size: .
D: .
J: TRBJ1-1
V: TRBV4-1
CDR3: CASSQEGSTWAATEAFF
DNA: TGCGCCAGCAGCCAAGAGGGGAGCACATGGGCGGCCACTGAAGCTTTCTTT

size: .
D: .
J: TRBJ2-2
V: TRBV5-1
CDR3: CASSRDLASTGELFF
DNA: TGCGCCAGCAGCCGCGACCTAGCGAGCACCGGGGAGCTGTTTTTT

size: once
D: TRBD2
J: TRBJ2-1
V: TRBV9
CDR3: CASSVGLAAYNEQFF
DNA: TGTGCCAGCAGCGTAGGGCTAGCGGCCTACAATGAGCAGTTCTTC

size: .
D: TRBD2
J: TRBJ2-5
V: TRBV5-1
CDR3: CASIGGGAEETQYF
DNA: TGCGCCAGCATCGGCGGGGGGGCCGAGGAGACCCAGTACTTC

size: few
D: .
J: TRBJ2-7
V: TRBV7-2
CDR3: CASSLGDGSSYEQYF
DNA: TGTGCCAGCAGCTTAGGGGACGGGTCGAGCTACGAGCAGTACTTC

size: .
D: .
J: TRBJ1-5
V: TRBV7-8
CDR3: CASSLTDYSNQPQHF
DNA: TGTGCCAGCAGCTTAACAGATTATAGCAATCAGCCCCAGCATTTT

size: .
D: .
J: TRBJ2-3
V: TRBV30
CDR3: CAWSPTADTQYF
DNA: TGTGCCTGGAGCCCCACAGCGGATACGCAGTATTTT

size: few
D: .
J: TRBJ1-4
V: TRBV6-5
CDR3: CASSYTNEKLFF
DNA: TGTGCCAGCAGTTACACTAATGAAAAACTGTTTTTT

size: .
D: .
J: TRBJ1-2
V: TRBV19
CDR3: CASGEGWGGYTF
DNA: TGTGCCAGTGGCGAAGGCTGGGGTGGCTACACCTTC

size: .
D: .
J: TRBJ1-2
V: TRBV27
CDR3: CASSSTGSYGYTF
DNA: TGTGCCAGCAGTTCTACAGGGTCGTATGGCTACACCTTC

size: .
D: .
J: TRBJ1-1
V: TRBV7-3
CDR3: CASSASGVNTEAFF
DNA: TGTGCCAGCAGCGCCTCGGGGGTCAACACTGAAGCTTTCTTT

size: .
D: .
J: TRBJ1-6
V: TRBV7-8
CDR3: CASSLITIQTSPLHF
DNA: TGTGCCAGCAGCTTAATAACAATCCAGACTTCACCCCTCCACTTT

size: .
D: .
J: TRBJ2-7
V: TRBV7-2
CDR3: CASSLTADTTYEQYF
DNA: TGTGCCAGCAGCTTAACTGCGGACACCACCTACGAGCAGTACTTC

size: .
D: TRBD1
J: TRBJ1-2
V: TRBV5-5
CDR3: CASSPRQGNYGYTF
DNA: TGTGCCAGCAGCCCAAGACAGGGCAACTATGGCTACACCTTC

size: .
D: TRBD2
J: TRBJ2-1
V: TRBV7-9
CDR3: CASSLVWTSNEQFF
DNA: TGTGCCAGCAGCTTAGTTTGGACTAGCAATGAGCAGTTCTTC

size: few
D: TRBD1
J: TRBJ2-7
V: TRBV7-9
CDR3: CASSLTGNEQYF
DNA: TGTGCCAGCAGCTTGACAGGGAACGAGCAGTACTTC

size: .
D: TRBD1
J: TRBJ2-7
V: TRBV18
CDR3: CASSPGTGVQDEQYF
DNA: TGTGCCAGCTCACCGGGGACAGGGGTACAGGACGAGCAGTACTTC

size: .
D: .
J: TRBJ1-5
V: TRBV2
CDR3: CASTPDSNQPQHF
DNA: TGTGCCAGCACCCCGGATAGCAATCAGCCCCAGCATTTT

size: .
D: .
J: TRBJ1-3
V: TRBV27
CDR3: CASSLASGNTIYF
DNA: TGTGCCAGCAGTTTGGCCTCTGGAAACACCATATATTTT

size: .
D: .
J: TRBJ1-1
V: TRBV27
CDR3: CASSHGRDTEAFF
DNA: TGTGCCAGCAGTCACGGGAGGGACACTGAAGCTTTCTTT

size: .
D: .
J: TRBJ1-3
V: TRBV4-1
CDR3: CASSQDPGPGNTIYF
DNA: TGCGCCAGCAGCCAAGATCCAGGGCCTGGAAACACCATATATTTT

size: .
D: .
J: TRBJ1-5
V: TRBV7-9
CDR3: CASSYSNQPQHF
DNA: TGTGCCAGCAGCTATAGCAATCAGCCCCAGCATTTT

size: .
D: .
J: TRBJ1-6
V: TRBV6-1
CDR3: CASSARQSGTNSPLHF
DNA: TGTGCCAGCAGTGCCCGACAGTCCGGTACTAATTCACCCCTCCACTTT

size: .
D: .
J: TRBJ2-2
V: TRBV2
CDR3: CASSPPGELFF
DNA: TGTGCCAGCAGTCCCCCCGGGGAGCTGTTTTTT

size: .
D: .
J: TRBJ1-4
V: TRBV5-5
CDR3: CASSLAGGSWEKLFF
DNA: TGTGCCAGCAGCTTGGCCGGGGGCTCTTGGGAAAAACTGTTTTTT

size: .
D: TRBD2
J: TRBJ2-1
V: TRBV7-9
CDR3: CASSFETSGNEQFF
DNA: TGTGCCAGCAGCTTCGAAACTAGCGGCAATGAGCAGTTCTTC